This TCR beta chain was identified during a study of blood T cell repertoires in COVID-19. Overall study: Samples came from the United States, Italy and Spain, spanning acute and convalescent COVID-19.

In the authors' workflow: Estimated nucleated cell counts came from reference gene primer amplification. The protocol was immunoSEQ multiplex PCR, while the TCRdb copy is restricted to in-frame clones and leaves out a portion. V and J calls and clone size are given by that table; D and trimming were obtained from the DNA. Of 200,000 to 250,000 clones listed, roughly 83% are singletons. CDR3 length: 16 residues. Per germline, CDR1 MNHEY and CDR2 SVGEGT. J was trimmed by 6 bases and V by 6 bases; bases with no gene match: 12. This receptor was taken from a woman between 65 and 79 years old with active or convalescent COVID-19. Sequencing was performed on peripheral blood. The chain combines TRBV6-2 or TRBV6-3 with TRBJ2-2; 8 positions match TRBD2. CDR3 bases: TGTGCCAGCAGCTCCCAGGGGACTAGAGTCTCCGGGGAGCTGTTTTTT. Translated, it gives CASSSQGTRVSGELFF.